This TCR beta chain was found in a study of PD-1 blockade in mismatch repair-deficient tumors. At the level of the study: Enrolled about 2013-2017, patients had progressing, pretreated mismatch repair-deficient cancers of about a dozen types. General study points: After pembrolizumab, tumor-resident clones rose rapidly, then generally contracted before radiologic responses.

Assay used: immunoSEQ multiplex PCR; TCRdb lists only in-frame clones, some missing. The repertoire includes roughly 120,000 clones, 88% of them detected once, and 12% sits in the top ten. V dropped 5 bases and J dropped 0 bases, with 10 bases sitting between them. This CDR3 spans 13 amino acids. Germline values: CDR1 SQVTM, CDR2 ANQGSEA. PCR or immunohistochemistry showed mismatch repair deficiency in every enrolled patient. TCR sequencing covered a few patients who responded to pembrolizumab. This clone has more than one count but fewer than ten. The antigen is unknown. This TCR came from an adult with mismatch repair-deficient cancer. The rearrangement uses TRBV29-1 and TRBJ1-2; D unclear. The source material was peripheral blood, sampled roughly 67 weeks after starting pembrolizumab. The CDR3 region has the DNA TGCAGCGTTTGGAGCAATCCTAACTATGGCTACACCTTC. Translation gives CSVWSNPNYGYTF. Based on the CDR3 plus reference TRBV29-1 and TRBJ1-2, the full variable domain is SAVISQKPSRDICQRGTSLTIQCQVDSQVTMMFWYRQQPGQSLTLIATANQGSEATYESGFVIDKFPISRPNLTFSTLTVSNMSPEDSSIYLCSVWSNPNYGYTFGSGTRLTVV.